Listed here are 19 T cell receptor beta chains from one sample, sequenced in a study of blood T cell repertoires in COVID-19 (TCRdb year 2020). Preparation of the library involved the immunoSEQ multiplex PCR assay. This immuneACCESS table, as held by TCRdb, lists in-frame sequences with V and J called but not all clones. Of the missing ones, under half trace to an unresolved V gene in checked studies; the others have no known cause. This sample lists 330,000 or so clones; over 70% were detected once. Less than 5.5% of the sample is taken by the ten largest. What was sequenced was PBMCs or T cells enriched from blood (not recorded which). All receptors come from a man under 40 who had recovered from COVID-19.

The chain recombines TRBV28 with TRBJ2-5; 8 nucleotides match TRBD1. The CDR3 consists of 15 residues. Germline assignment: CDR1 MDHEN and CDR2 SYDVKM. With 7 bases clipped from V and 5 bases from J, the junction kept 12 bases outside the gene matches. The CDR3 nucleotides are TGTGCCAGCAAAAATCCCCAGGGGGCTGGGGAGACCCAGTACTTC. Its protein product is CASKNPQGAGETQYF.

The genes are TRBV5-1 and TRBJ2-1; 9 bases line up with TRBD2. Germline-derived CDR1 and CDR2 are SGHRS and YFSETQ. Losses at the gene ends were 0 bases for V and 9 bases for J; bases not matched to a gene: 7. There are 15 residues in the CDR3. The CDR3 coding sequence is TGCGCCAGCAGCTTGGTTGCGGGGGGGCCCGGTGAGCAGTTCTTC. This translates into CASSLVAGGPGEQFF.

The chain joins TRBV5-1 to TRBJ2-7; D ambiguous. The V and J ends lost 0 bases and 5 bases respectively, with 15 bases between them. Germline assignment: CDR1 SGHRS and CDR2 YFSETQ. This CDR3 has 15 amino acids. Here the CDR3 DNA reads TGCGCCAGCAGCTTGGTGAATAACAAAGTGAACGAGCAGTACTTC. Translating it yields CASSLVNNKVNEQYF.

V usage is TRBV18 and J usage is TRBJ1-1; 10 bases are a match to TRBD1. This CDR3 spans 17 amino acids. The V segment lost 6 bases and the J segment 4 bases; nucleotides outside the gene matches: 14. The germline V gene has CDR1 KGHSH and CDR2 LQKENI. The DNA for the CDR3 is TGTGCCAGCTCGATCGGGACAGGGGTTACGGGTAGCACTGAAGCTTTCTTT. Translated: CASSIGTGVTGSTEAFF.

The V and J genes are TRBV28 and TRBJ2-1, with TRBD2 matching 10 bases. This CDR3 has 14 amino acids. Germline values: CDR1 MDHEN, CDR2 SYDVKM. V lost 5 bases, J lost 7 bases, and 5 bases stayed unmatched. This CDR3 reads CASSPLAGGNEQFF. CDR3 nucleotide sequence: TGTGCCAGCAGTCCGTTAGCGGGGGGTAATGAGCAGTTCTTC.

V and J are TRBV2 and TRBJ1-2; the D is unclear. V lost 4 bases, J lost 4 bases, and 7 bases lay in between. The CDR3 consists of 12 residues. Germline V gives CDR1 SNHLY, CDR2 FYNNEI. The CDR3 reads CASSAESYGYTF. The CDR3 DNA reads as TGTGCCAGCAGTGCTGAGTCCTATGGCTACACCTTC.

The rearrangement uses TRBV5-4 and TRBJ1-2, with D maybe TRBD1 (6 bases). CDR3 length: 15 amino acids. Germline V lookup: CDR1 SGHNT, CDR2 YYREEE (reference sequence). The V end lost 3 bases, the J end lost 8 bases, and 20 bases lay between the germline ends. CDR3 protein: CASSSPLWDTEGYTF. The DNA for the CDR3 is TGTGCCAGCAGCTCGCCTCTATGGGACACCGAAGGCTACACCTTC.

This rearrangement joins TRBV15 to TRBJ2-5; 9 bases fit TRBD2. Trimming took 5 bases from V and 5 from J; bases not matched to a gene: 6. CDR3 length equals 14 residues. The V gene's germline CDR1 is LNHNV and CDR2 YYDKDF (reference sequence). This CDR3 reads CATSGRGGSETQYF. CDR3 in DNA: TGTGCCACCAGCGGGCGGGGGGGCTCGGAGACCCAGTACTTC.

The rearrangement joins TRBV19 to TRBJ2-2; a weak D match, TRBD1 (5 bases). The CDR3 is 14 residues long. V lost 5 bases, J lost 4 bases, and 11 bases lay in between. Germline-derived CDR1 and CDR2 are LNHDA and SQIVND (reference sequence). The CDR3 DNA reads TGTGCCAGTAGTGTAGGTAGGGGCACCGGGGAGCTGTTTTTT. It encodes CASSVGRGTGELFF.

The V gene is TRBV19, the J gene TRBJ1-4; a weak D match, TRBD1 (6 bases). Germline V gene lookup returns CDR1 LNHDA and CDR2 SQIVND (reference sequence). V lost 3 bases to trimming and J lost 11 bases, with 16 bases between them. This CDR3 contains 14 residues. DNA of the CDR3: TGTGCCAGTAGTATGGGGGACACCCCCATGAAACTGTTTTTT. It codes for CASSMGDTPMKLFF.

The J gene is TRBJ1-5, the V gene TRBV5-1, with a possible D match to TRBD1 (5 bases). Trimming left V 2 bases short and J 2 bases short, with 17 bases between. Per the germline V gene, CDR1 is SGHRS and CDR2 is YFSETQ. The CDR3 is made up of 17 amino acids. The CDR3 region has the DNA TGCGCCAGCAGCTTCGGGCCCTCAGGGTCCGGCAATCAGCCCCAGCATTTT. Protein sequence: CASSFGPSGSGNQPQHF.

V is TRBV14 and J is TRBJ2-7; perhaps TRBD1 as D (6 bases). V lost 4 bases to trimming and J lost 5 bases, with 12 bases between them. Germline lookup yields CDR1 SGHDN and CDR2 FVKESK. CDR3 length equals 13 residues. The CDR3 is CASSRPGGHEQYF. In nucleotides, the CDR3 is TGTGCCAGCAGCCGTCCTGGGGGCCACGAGCAGTACTTC. The entire variable domain, with the rest obtained from reference TRBV14 and TRBJ2-7, is as follows: EAGVTQFPSHSVIEKGQTVTLRCDPISGHDNLYWYRRVMGKEIKFLLHFVKESKQDESGMPNNRFLAERTGGTYSTLKVQPAELEDSGVYFCASSRPGGHEQYFGPGTRLTVT.

This clone was recorded a few times. This chain uses TRBV10-3 with TRBJ2-7, with 12 bases matching TRBD1. This CDR3 has 15 residues. Germline V gene lookup returns CDR1 ENHRY and CDR2 SYGVKD. Unmatched junction bases numbered 10, after V lost 0 bases and J lost 13 bases. In nucleotides, the CDR3 is TGTGCCATCAGTGAGTCAGGGGGACAGGGGGCTCTCTACTACTTC. Encoded protein: CAISESGGQGALYYF.

The sample holds one count of this clone. The chain has TRBV18 and TRBJ1-1, with 10 bases that match TRBD1. Germline V gives CDR1 KGHSH, CDR2 LQKENI. The V segment lost 1 base and the J segment 7 bases; nucleotides outside the gene matches: 6. The CDR3 totals 15 residues. The CDR3 DNA follows: TGTGCCAGCTCACCACAGACAGGGGGCGCGGGTGAAGCTTTCTTT. It specifies CASSPQTGGAGEAFF.

Of note for this clone: The missing conserved phenylalanine or tryptophan at the end of this CDR3 makes a read error likely. The DNA is left out, because the CDR3 cannot be placed on it with certainty; the CDR3 is given as TCRdb lists it. The genes are TRBV7-9 and TRBJ1-1; the table's D call, TRBD1, was not checked against the DNA. Germline V gene sequence: CDR1 SEHNR, CDR2 FQNEAQ (reference sequence). The CDR3 has 12 residues if both end residues are counted. CDR3 loop: CASSYGTGGLNL.

As to this clone: The sample contains more than one DNA sequence encoding this CDR3. The DNA of the CDR3 is TGTGCCAGTAGTATCGGGACAGGGCCCTACGAGCAGTACTTC. Translated: CASSIGTGPYEQYF. The chain combines TRBV19 with TRBJ2-7; 9 nucleotides agree with TRBD1. The junction had 2 bases not matched to a gene; V was cut back by 3 bases and J by 2 bases. This CDR3 has 14 residues. The V gene's germline CDR1 is LNHDA and CDR2 SQIVND (reference sequence).

V usage is TRBV24-1 and J usage is TRBJ1-5, with D uncertain. CDR3 size: 14 residues. Trimming took 5 bases from V and 2 from J, leaving 9 bases between them. From germline, CDR1 is KGHDR and CDR2 SFDVKD. Here the CDR3 reads CATSAGWGNQPQHF. In nucleotides, the CDR3 is TGTGCCACCAGTGCAGGCTGGGGCAATCAGCCCCAGCATTTT.

J is TRBJ2-1 and V is TRBV18, with D hard to call. Germline CDR1 and CDR2: KGHSH and LQKENI. The CDR3 contains 15 residues. Trimming shortened V by 5 bases and J by 2 bases, and 13 bases separated the two germline ends. CDR3 sequence: CASSSQVSAYNEQFF. The CDR3 DNA reads TGTGCCAGCTCATCGCAGGTTAGTGCCTACAATGAGCAGTTCTTC.

This clone showed up just once. The genes are TRBV5-8 and TRBJ1-3; possibly TRBD1 for D (5 bases). V dropped 3 bases and J dropped 1 base, with 14 bases sitting between them. Per germline, CDR1 SGHTS and CDR2 YDEGEE. The length of the CDR3 is 16 residues. The CDR3 loop is CASSSQELGSGNTIYF. Written as DNA, the CDR3 is TGTGCCAGCAGCTCACAGGAGCTAGGATCTGGAAACACCATATATTTT.